This is a list of T cell receptor beta chains from one sample in a study of T cells in Graves' hyperthyroidism and ophthalmopathy. TCRdb ran MiXCR on the multiplex PCR reads and lists one entry per CDR3 protein. The sample yields approximately 520,000 distinct CDR3 sequences, more than 20% seen once. Sequenced sample: blood. Receptors originate from a young man with Graves' hyperthyroidism. CDR3s include the opening cysteine and the closing phenylalanine or tryptophan.

CDR3,V,J
CASSAHAANYGYTF,TRBV2,TRBJ1-2
CASSSGPDLGTEAFF,TRBV6-2/TRBV6-3,TRBJ1-1
CASSPQTGAGYGYTF,TRBV12-3/TRBV12-4,TRBJ1-2
CATSRDRPGTRVHGYTF,TRBV15,TRBJ1-2
CASSQRHPNYGYTF,TRBV4-1,TRBJ1-2
CASSQQGVKRWDTEAFF,TRBV11-2,TRBJ1-1
CASSLTGRDYTF,TRBV5-1,TRBJ1-2
CASSAERTAYEQYF,TRBV5-4,TRBJ2-7
CASRTGTGVYEQYF,TRBV5-1,TRBJ2-7
CASSQLKSYEQYF,TRBV28,TRBJ2-7
CASRWTAYTEAFF,TRBV27,TRBJ1-1
CASSQVRGMRDTIYF,TRBV3-1,TRBJ1-3
CASKGRAESNQPQHF,TRBV6-1,TRBJ1-5
CSARQRSTYEQYF,TRBV20-1,TRBJ2-7
CASIVTLAGDEQYF,TRBV6-5,TRBJ2-7
CASRYGLVDYGYTF,TRBV6-2/TRBV6-3,TRBJ1-2
CATAMGAGPYEQYF,TRBV19,TRBJ2-7
CSVEGQGNSPLHF,TRBV29-1,TRBJ1-6
CSAATATLYEQYF,TRBV20-1,TRBJ2-7